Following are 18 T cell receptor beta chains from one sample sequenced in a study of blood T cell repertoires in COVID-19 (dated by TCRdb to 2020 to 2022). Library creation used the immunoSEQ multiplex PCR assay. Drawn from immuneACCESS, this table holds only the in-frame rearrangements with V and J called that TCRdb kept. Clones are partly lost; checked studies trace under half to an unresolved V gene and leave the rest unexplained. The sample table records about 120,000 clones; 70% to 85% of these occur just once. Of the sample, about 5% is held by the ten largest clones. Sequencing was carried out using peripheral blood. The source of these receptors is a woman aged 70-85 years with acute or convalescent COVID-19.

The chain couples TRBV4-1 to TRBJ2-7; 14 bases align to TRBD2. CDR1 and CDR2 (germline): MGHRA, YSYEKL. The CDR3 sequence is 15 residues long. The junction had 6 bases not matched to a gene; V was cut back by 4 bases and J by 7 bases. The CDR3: CASSPRLAGGREQYF. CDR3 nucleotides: TGCGCCAGCAGCCCCAGACTAGCGGGGGGGCGAGAGCAGTACTTC.

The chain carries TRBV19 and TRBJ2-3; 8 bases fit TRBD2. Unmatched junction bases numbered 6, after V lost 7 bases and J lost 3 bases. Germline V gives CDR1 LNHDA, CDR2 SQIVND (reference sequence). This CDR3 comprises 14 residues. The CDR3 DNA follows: TGTGCCAGTACGGGAGGGCTAGTTACAGATACGCAGTATTTT. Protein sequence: CASTGGLVTDTQYF. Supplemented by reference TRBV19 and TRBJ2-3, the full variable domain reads DGGITQSPKYLFRKEGQNVTLSCEQNLNHDAMYWYRQDPGQGLRLIYYSQIVNDFQKGDIAEGYSVSREKKESFPLTVTSAQKNPTAFYLCASTGGLVTDTQYFGPGTRLTVL.

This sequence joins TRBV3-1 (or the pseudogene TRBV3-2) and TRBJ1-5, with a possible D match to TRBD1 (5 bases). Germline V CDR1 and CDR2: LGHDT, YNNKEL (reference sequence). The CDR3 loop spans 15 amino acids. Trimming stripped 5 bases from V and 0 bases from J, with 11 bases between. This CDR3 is CASSDQGNSNQPQHF. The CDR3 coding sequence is TGTGCCAGCAGCGACCAGGGAAATAGCAATCAGCCCCAGCATTTT.

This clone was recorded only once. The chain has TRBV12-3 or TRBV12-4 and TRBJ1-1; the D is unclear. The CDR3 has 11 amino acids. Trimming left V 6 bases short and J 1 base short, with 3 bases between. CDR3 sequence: CASSQNTEAFF. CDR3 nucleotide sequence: TGTGCCAGCAGCCAGAACACTGAAGCTTTCTTT.

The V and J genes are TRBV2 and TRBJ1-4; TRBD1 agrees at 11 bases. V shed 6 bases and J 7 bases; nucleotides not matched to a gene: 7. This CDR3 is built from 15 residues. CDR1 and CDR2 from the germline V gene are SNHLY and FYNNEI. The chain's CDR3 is CASRGTGTGGEKLFF. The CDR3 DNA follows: TGTGCCAGCAGAGGAACCGGGACAGGGGGTGAAAAACTGTTTTTT. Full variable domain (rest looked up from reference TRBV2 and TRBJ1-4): EPEVTQTPSHQVTQMGQEVILRCVPISNHLYFYWYRQILGQKVEFLVSFYNNEISEKSEIFDDQFSVERPDGSNFTLKIRSTKLEDSAMYFCASRGTGTGGEKLFFGSGTQLSVL.

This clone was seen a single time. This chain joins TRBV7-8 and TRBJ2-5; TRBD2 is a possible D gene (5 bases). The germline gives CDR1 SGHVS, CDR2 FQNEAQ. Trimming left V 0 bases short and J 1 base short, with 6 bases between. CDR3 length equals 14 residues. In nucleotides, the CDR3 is TGTGCCAGCAGCTTAGCCGAGGGCCAAGAGACCCAGTACTTC. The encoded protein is CASSLAEGQETQYF. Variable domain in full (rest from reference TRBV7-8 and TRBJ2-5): GAGVSQSPRYKVAKRGQDVALRCDPISGHVSLFWYQQALGQGPEFLTYFQNEAQLDKSGLPSDRFFAERPEGSVSTLKIQRTQQEDSAVYLCASSLAEGQETQYFGPGTRLLVL.

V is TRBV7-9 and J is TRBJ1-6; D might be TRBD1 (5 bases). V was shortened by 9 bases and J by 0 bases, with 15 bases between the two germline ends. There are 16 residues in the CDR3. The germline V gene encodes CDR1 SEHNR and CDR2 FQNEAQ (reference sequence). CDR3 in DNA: TGTGCCAGTGGGGGGGAGAAAAGCTCCTATAATTCACCCCTCCACTTT. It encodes CASGGEKSSYNSPLHF.

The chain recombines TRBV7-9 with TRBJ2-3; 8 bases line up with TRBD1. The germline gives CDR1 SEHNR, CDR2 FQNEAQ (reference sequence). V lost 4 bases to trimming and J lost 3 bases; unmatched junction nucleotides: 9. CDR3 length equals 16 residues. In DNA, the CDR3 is TGTGCCAGCAGCTCATATCGACAGGGGAAAACAGATACGCAGTATTTT. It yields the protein CASSSYRQGKTDTQYF.

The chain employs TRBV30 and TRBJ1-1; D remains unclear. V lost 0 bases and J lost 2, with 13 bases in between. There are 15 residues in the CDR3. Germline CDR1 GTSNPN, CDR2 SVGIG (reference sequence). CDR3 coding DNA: TGTGCCTGGAGTGTACTTCTGGGGAGTAACACTGAAGCTTTCTTT. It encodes CAWSVLLGSNTEAFF.

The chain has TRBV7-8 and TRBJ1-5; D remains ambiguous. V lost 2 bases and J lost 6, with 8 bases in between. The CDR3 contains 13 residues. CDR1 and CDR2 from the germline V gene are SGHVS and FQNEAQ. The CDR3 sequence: CASSLSRSQPQHF. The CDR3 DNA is TGTGCCAGCAGCTTATCTAGGTCTCAGCCCCAGCATTTT.

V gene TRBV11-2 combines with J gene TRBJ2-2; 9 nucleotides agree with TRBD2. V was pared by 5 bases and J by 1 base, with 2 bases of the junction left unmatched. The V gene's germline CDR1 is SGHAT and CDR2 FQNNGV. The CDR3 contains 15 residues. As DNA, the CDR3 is TGTGCCAGCAGCCGACTAGCGGAGAACACCGGGGAGCTGTTTTTT. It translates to CASSRLAENTGELFF.

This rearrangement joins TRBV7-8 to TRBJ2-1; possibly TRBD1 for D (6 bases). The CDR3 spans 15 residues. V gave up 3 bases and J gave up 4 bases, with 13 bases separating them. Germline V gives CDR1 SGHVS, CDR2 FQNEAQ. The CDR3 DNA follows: TGTGCCAGCAGCTTGGGGGCAAGTAGGTACAATGAGCAGTTCTTC. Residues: CASSLGASRYNEQFF.

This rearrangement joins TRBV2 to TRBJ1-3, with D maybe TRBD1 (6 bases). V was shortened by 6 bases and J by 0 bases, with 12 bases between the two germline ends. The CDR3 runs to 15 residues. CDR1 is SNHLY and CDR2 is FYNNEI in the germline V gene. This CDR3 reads CASRQGPTSGNTIYF. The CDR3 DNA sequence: TGTGCCAGCAGACAGGGTCCAACCTCTGGAAACACCATATATTTT.

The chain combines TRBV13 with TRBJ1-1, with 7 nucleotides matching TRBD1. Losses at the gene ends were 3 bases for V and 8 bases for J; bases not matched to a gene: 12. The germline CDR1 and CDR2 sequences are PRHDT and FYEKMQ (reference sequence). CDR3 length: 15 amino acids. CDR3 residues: CASSFSRRQGAEAFF. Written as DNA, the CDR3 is TGTGCCAGCAGCTTCAGCCGCCGACAGGGCGCGGAAGCTTTCTTT.

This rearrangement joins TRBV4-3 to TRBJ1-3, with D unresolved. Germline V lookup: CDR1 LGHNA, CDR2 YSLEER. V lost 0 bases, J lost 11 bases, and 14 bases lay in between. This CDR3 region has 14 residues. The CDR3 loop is CASSQDREGAAIYF. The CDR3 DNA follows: TGCGCCAGCAGCCAAGATAGGGAGGGCGCGGCCATATATTTT.

In DNA form, the CDR3 reads TGTGCCAGCAGCCAAGGCGCGCAGGGTGGGAACATTCAGTACTTC. It encodes CASSQGAQGGNIQYF. The rearrangement uses TRBV3-1 (or the pseudogene TRBV3-2) and TRBJ2-4; TRBD1 is a possible D gene (5 bases). Germline loops: CDR1 LGHDT, CDR2 YNNKEL (reference sequence). Trimming shortened V by 1 base and J by 7 bases, and 14 bases separated the two germline ends. CDR3 size: 15 residues.

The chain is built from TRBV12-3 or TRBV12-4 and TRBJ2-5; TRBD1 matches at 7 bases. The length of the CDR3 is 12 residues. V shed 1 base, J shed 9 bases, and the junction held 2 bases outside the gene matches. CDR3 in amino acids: CASSLGGGPQYF. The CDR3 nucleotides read TGTGCCAGCAGTTTAGGAGGGGGCCCCCAGTACTTC.

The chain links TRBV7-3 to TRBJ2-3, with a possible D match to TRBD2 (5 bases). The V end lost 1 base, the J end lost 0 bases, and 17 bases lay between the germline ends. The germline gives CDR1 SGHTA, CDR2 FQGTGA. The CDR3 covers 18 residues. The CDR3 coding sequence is TGTGCCAGCAGCTTAAATAAACGGATAGGACTTAGCACAGATACGCAGTATTTT. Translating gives CASSLNKRIGLSTDTQYF.